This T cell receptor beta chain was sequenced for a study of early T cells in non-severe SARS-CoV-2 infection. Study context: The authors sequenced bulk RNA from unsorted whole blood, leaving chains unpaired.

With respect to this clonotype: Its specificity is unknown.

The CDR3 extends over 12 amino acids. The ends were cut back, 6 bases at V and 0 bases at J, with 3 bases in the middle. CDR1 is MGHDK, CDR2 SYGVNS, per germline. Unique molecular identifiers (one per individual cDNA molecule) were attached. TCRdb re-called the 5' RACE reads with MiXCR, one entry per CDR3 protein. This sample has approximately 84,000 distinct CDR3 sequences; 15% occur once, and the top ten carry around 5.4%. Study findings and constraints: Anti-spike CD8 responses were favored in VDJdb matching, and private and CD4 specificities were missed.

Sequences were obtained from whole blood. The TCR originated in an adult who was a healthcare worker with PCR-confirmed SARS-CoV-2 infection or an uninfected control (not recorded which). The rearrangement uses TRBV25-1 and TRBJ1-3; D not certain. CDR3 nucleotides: TGTGCCAGCAGCGTCTCTGGAAACACCATATATTTT. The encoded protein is CASSVSGNTIYF.